This T cell receptor (beta chain) is from a study of T cell clonotyping in hematopoietic cell transplantation. Of note for this clone: Its antigen is not known.

The V gene's germline CDR1 is SNHLY and CDR2 FYNNEI. The CDR3 is 12 amino acids. Trimming shortened V by 7 bases and J by 1 base, and 7 bases separated the two germline ends. Produced via immunoSEQ multiplex PCR; TCRdb's table is partial and in-frame only. The sample holds under 15,000 clones, over 75% seen once. Study results and limitations: Pathologically expanded recipient clonotypes increased progressively from day 30 to day 180 as diversity fell. No sorting was done, leaving CD4 and CD8 contributions mixed. At the given depth, recipient repertoires were over 95% de novo clonotypes.

This chain uses TRBV2 with TRBJ1-1; no clear D. Sequenced material: peripheral blood mononuclear cells. The TCR was taken from a man aged 25 to 40 in good health. Some clones in this sample may be carry-over from other donors' samples. CDR3 amino acids: CASTIGNTEAFF. The CDR3 region has the DNA TGTGCCAGCACCATCGGGAACACTGAAGCTTTCTTT.